This paragraph covers one T cell receptor (beta chain) sequence. Its target is unknown. This entry comes from a study of cytomegalovirus exposure and HLA in healthy donors. Study details: Previous work identified roughly 120 million unique TCR beta sequences from roughly 180 million T cells. General observations from the study: In vitro confirmation showed a few CMV-associated chains to be CMV antigen specific.

The PCR employed 60 Vbeta primers together with 13 Jbeta primers. Generated by immunoSEQ multiplex PCR, the TCRdb table keeps only in-frame clones and is missing some. The sample holds 210,000 or so clones, about 80% seen once. Trimming pared 0 bases from V and 3 bases from J, leaving 8 bases between. This CDR3 has 14 amino acids. Germline assignment: CDR1 MNHEY and CDR2 SMNVEV (reference sequence). Source material: PBMCs. The TCR originated in a woman aged 40 to 50 in good health and CMV-seronegative. The chain recombines TRBV27 with TRBJ1-1; D is unresolved. The CDR3 is CASSLSGPDTEAFF. CDR3 nucleotides: TGTGCCAGCAGTTTATCGGGCCCAGACACTGAAGCTTTCTTT.